This TCR beta chain was identified in a study of cytomegalovirus exposure and HLA in healthy donors. Turning to this clone: Its antigen is as yet unknown.

Only in-frame clones appear in the TCRdb table, and some are missing; sequencing was by immunoSEQ multiplex PCR. The sample lists 200,000 to 250,000 clones; around 90% were seen once. Regarding the study as a whole: With high specificity and sensitivity, the classifier reportedly diagnosed cytomegalovirus status.

The specimen was PBMCs. This clonotype was sampled from a woman under 30 in good health and CMV-seronegative.

The CDR3 protein is CASSEWSKDRGNYEQYF. CDR3 nucleotide sequence: TGTGCCAGCAGTGAATGGTCGAAGGACAGGGGTAACTACGAGCAGTACTTC. The J gene is TRBJ2-7, the V gene TRBV6-1; 9 bases are shared with TRBD1. This CDR3 region has 17 residues. Germline CDR1 reads MNHNS; CDR2 reads SASEGT. The trim removed 2 bases at V and 3 bases at J, leaving 11 bases unmatched.